These T cell receptor beta chains were read from a single sample in a study of T-cell reconstitution after alpha-beta-depleted transplantation in children. TCRdb reanalysed the PCR reads using MiXCR and keeps one entry per CDR3 protein. The table records some 240,000 distinct CDR3 sequences, more than 10% of them present only once. This specimen was PBMCs from the stem cell graft donor, taken from the stem cell graft. The receptors derive from a human donor who donated a stem cell graft to a child with acute lymphoblastic leukemia. The CDR3 runs from the conserved cysteine through the conserved F or W. The D gene is left open where the match is weak. Only part of the rows carry a size: once, few, many, or a class if the clone is expanded.

d_call	cdr3_length	clone_size	v_call	j_call	cdr3_nt	cdr3_aa
TRBD2	16	many	TRBV7-9	TRBJ2-7	TGTGCCAGCAGCTACGGACTAGCGGGAGAGGTCTACGAGCAGTACTTC	CASSYGLAGEVYEQYF
-	13	many	TRBV7-2	TRBJ2-7	TGTGCCAGCAGGGCGGGCAGCTCCTACGAGCAGTACTTC	CASRAGSSYEQYF
-	14	many	TRBV7-9	TRBJ2-1	TGTGCCAGCAGTTATGGGGCCCTACCGGGACATAGGTTCTTC	CASSYGALPGHRFF
-	14	many	TRBV24-1	TRBJ1-2	TGTGCCACCTCGGACGGACTGATCAACTATGGCTACACCTTC	CATSDGLINYGYTF
-	13	many	TRBV15	TRBJ2-7	TGTGCCACCAGCAGAGGCCTTGAGAGCGAGCAGTACTTC	CATSRGLESEQYF
-	17	many	TRBV4-2	TRBJ2-3	TGTGCCAGCAGCCAAGAGGCCCCGGGTAAGGGCACAGATACGCAGTATTTT	CASSQEAPGKGTDTQYF
TRBD2	18	many	TRBV7-2	TRBJ2-1	TGTGCCAGCAGCTTAGCGGGACTAGCGGGGAGGTCTTACAATGAGCAGTTCTTC	CASSLAGLAGRSYNEQFF
-	13	many	TRBV9	TRBJ2-1	TGTGCCAGCAGCGTAAGCGAGTACAATGAGCAGTTCTTC	CASSVSEYNEQFF
-	18	-	TRBV4-2	TRBJ2-7	TGTGCCAGCAGCCCCGAGTTCAGGAGACGGCCGAAGACCTACGAGCAGTACTTC	CASSPEFRRRPKTYEQYF
-	21	many	TRBV4-1	TRBJ2-7	TGCGCCAGCAGCCAAGAGCAACCTAAAGTGCCCGGGGCAGTCCTTACCTACGAGCAGTACTTC	CASSQEQPKVPGAVLTYEQYF
-	15	many	TRBV20-1	TRBJ2-7	TGCAGTGCTAGAGATGGCCGGCCTCCACCCCACGAGCAGTACTTC	CSARDGRPPPHEQYF
-	13	many	TRBV7-9	TRBJ2-1	TGTGCCAGCAGCTTGGACCTAGACAATGAGCAGTTCTTC	CASSLDLDNEQFF
TRBD1	13	many	TRBV20-1	TRBJ2-1	TGCAGTGCTAAGGACAGGGGTAACAATGAGCAGTTCTTC	CSAKDRGNNEQFF
-	16	many	TRBV9	TRBJ1-3	TGTGCCAGCAGCGTAGATAGGGGTTCATCTGGAAACACCATATATTTT	CASSVDRGSSGNTIYF
-	11	-	TRBV2	TRBJ1-1	TGTGCCAGCAGCCAACGGACTGAAGCTTTCTTT	CASSQRTEAFF
-	13	few	TRBV20-1	TRBJ2-1	TGCAGTGCTAGAGATTCTCGGGGAGTTGAGCAGTTCTTC	CSARDSRGVEQFF
TRBD1	15	many	TRBV5-1	TRBJ2-1	TGCGCCAGCAGCTCCTCGGGACAGGGTCACAATGAGCAGTTCTTC	CASSSSGQGHNEQFF
-	14	many	TRBV9	TRBJ1-2	TGTGCCAGCAGCCTACAACCGGGGGGATATGGCTACACCTTC	CASSLQPGGYGYTF
-	13	many	TRBV29-1	TRBJ1-4	TGCAGCGTTGGATCAGGGCCCGTTGAAAAACTGTTTTTT	CSVGSGPVEKLFF
-	14	many	TRBV20-1	TRBJ1-1	TGCAGTGCTAGAGACGGCAGGATCAACACTGAAGCTTTCTTT	CSARDGRINTEAFF
-	15	-	TRBV20-1	TRBJ2-7	TGCAGTGCTAGAGAGGGGCGGCGGGATCTCTACGAGCAGTACTTC	CSAREGRRDLYEQYF
-	11	many	TRBV27	TRBJ1-1	TGTGCCAGCAGGGGAAACACTGAAGCTTTCTTT	CASRGNTEAFF
-	12	-	TRBV7-9	TRBJ1-1	TGTGCCAGCAGCTTGGGGGGGATTGAAGCTTTCTTT	CASSLGGIEAFF
TRBD1	17	many	TRBV5-5	TRBJ1-6	TGTGCCAGCAGCCCCGGGACAGGGAGCGCCTATAATTCACCCCTCCACTTT	CASSPGTGSAYNSPLHF
TRBD1	15	-	TRBV28	TRBJ1-2	TGTGCCAGCGGTCTCACCGGGACAGGGAACTATGGCTACACCTTC	CASGLTGTGNYGYTF
TRBD2	16	many	TRBV27	TRBJ2-1	TGTGCCAGCAGTTTGTTGGGTAGTAGCGGGGGTAGCCCAAAGTTCTTC	CASSLLGSSGGSPKFF
-	14	many	TRBV9	TRBJ2-2	TGTGCCAGCAGCCGGATGACAAGTCGGGGGGAGCTGTTTTTT	CASSRMTSRGELFF
TRBD1	14	many	TRBV5-1	TRBJ1-6	TGCGCCAGCAGCGAAACAGGGGTTTACTCACCCCTCCACTTT	CASSETGVYSPLHF
-	15	few	TRBV11-3	TRBJ2-5	TGTGCCAGCAGCTTAGGGCAGTCTTACCAAGAGACCCAGTACTTC	CASSLGQSYQETQYF
-	17	-	TRBV27	TRBJ1-3	TGTGCCAGCACCTCGCAACCAGGACATATCTTTGGAAACACCATATATTTT	CASTSQPGHIFGNTIYF
-	14	many	TRBV9	TRBJ1-2	TGTGCCAGCAGCCCTCCGGGGGCCGGCTATGGCTACACCTTC	CASSPPGAGYGYTF
TRBD2	14	-	TRBV20-1	TRBJ2-7	TGCAGTGCTCCCAAGCGGGAGGGTTCCTACGAGCAGTACTTC	CSAPKREGSYEQYF
TRBD2	16	many	TRBV28	TRBJ2-7	TGTGCCAGCAGTCCGGGGACACTAGCGGAAAACTACGAGCAGTACTTC	CASSPGTLAENYEQYF
TRBD1	15	-	TRBV20-1	TRBJ1-2	TGCAGTGCCCGCCCTTCGCGACAGGGGGCCTATGGCTACACCTTC	CSARPSRQGAYGYTF
-	13	-	TRBV4-1	TRBJ1-2	TGCGCCAGCAGCCAACAGGGGTTCTATGGCTACACCTTC	CASSQQGFYGYTF
-	16	once	TRBV4-1	TRBJ2-1	TGCGCCAGCAGCCAAGCTTCGGGGACCTCCTACAATGAGCAGTTCTTC	CASSQASGTSYNEQFF
-	14	many	TRBV4-3	TRBJ1-2	TGCGCCAGCAGCCAAACGACAAGGGACTATGGCTACACCTTC	CASSQTTRDYGYTF